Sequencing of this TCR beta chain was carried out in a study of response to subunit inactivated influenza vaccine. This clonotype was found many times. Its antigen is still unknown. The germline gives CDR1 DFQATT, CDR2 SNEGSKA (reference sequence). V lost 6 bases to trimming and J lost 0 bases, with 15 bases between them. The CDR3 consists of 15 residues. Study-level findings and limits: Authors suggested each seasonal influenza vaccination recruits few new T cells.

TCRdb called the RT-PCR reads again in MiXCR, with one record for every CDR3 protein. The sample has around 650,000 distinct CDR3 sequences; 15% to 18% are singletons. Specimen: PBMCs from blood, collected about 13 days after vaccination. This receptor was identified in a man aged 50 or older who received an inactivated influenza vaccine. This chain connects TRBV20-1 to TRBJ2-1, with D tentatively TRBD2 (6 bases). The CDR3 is CSALVADSSYNEQFF. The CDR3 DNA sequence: TGCAGTGCGTTAGTAGCGGATAGCTCCTACAATGAGCAGTTCTTC.